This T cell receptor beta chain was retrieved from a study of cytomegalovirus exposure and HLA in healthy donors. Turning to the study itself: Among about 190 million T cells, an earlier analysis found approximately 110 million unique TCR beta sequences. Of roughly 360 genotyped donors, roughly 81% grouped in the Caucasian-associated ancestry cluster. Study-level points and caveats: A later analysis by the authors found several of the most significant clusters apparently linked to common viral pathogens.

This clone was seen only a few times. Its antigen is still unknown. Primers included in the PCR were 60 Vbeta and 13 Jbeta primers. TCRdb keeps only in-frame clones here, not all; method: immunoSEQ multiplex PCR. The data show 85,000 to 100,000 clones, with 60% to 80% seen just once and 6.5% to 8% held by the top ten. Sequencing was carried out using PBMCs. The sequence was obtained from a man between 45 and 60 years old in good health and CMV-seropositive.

This chain's CDR3 is CAISESENQYTIYF. The CDR3 DNA reads as TGTGCCATCAGTGAGTCCGAGAACCAATACACCATATATTTT. The chain couples TRBV10-3 to TRBJ1-3; the D is unclear. In germline, CDR1 is ENHRY, CDR2 SYGVKD. V lost 0 bases and J 8 bases, leaving 11 bases between the germline ends. This CDR3 region has 14 residues.